This paragraph covers one TCR beta chain sequence. As yet, its antigen is unknown. Sequencing used immunoSEQ multiplex PCR; TCRdb keeps in-frame clones, though not all of them. The table includes 150,000 to 200,000 clones, just under 90% detected once. This entry is derived from a study of T cell responses to AZD1222 COVID-19 vaccine. Study-wide points: Seropositive status at baseline applied to only five or six AZD1222 recipients. Close to half of spike-specific TCRs reportedly recognize unmutated variant regions.

Germline lookup yields CDR1 MNHEY and CDR2 SMNVEV (reference sequence). J gave up 8 bases and V 3 bases, and 9 bases lay outside the gene matches. The CDR3 is 15 amino acids. Sequenced material: peripheral blood, taken 28 days after the second dose of the MenACWY control vaccine. The sequence came from an adult who received the MenACWY meningococcal vaccine as a control. J is TRBJ2-2 and V is TRBV27; 7 positions match TRBD1. The CDR3 loop reads CASSFGTALGGELFF. The CDR3 region has the DNA TGTGCCAGCAGTTTCGGGACAGCTCTAGGAGGGGAGCTGTTTTTT.